One sample yielded the 2 T cell receptor beta chains listed below, sequenced in a study of tumor-infiltrating lymphocytes in primary liver carcinoma. Constant-region priming of around 500 ng total RNA yielded TCR beta cDNA. Modified slightly, ARM-PCR produced TCR beta libraries over three nested multiplex PCR rounds. The first two PCR rounds used TRBV1-TRBV30 primers with a Cbeta primer, around 10 cycles each. A single record per CDR3 protein comes from TCRdb applying MiXCR to the multiplex PCR reads. The profile shows about 310,000 distinct CDR3 sequences, about three fifths of them singletons. RNA was extracted from whole blood without cell sorting, alongside germline DNA. Sequencing was performed on peripheral blood. The receptors come from a woman in her thirties with primary liver carcinoma and hepatitis B virus infection.

This clonotype was seen only once. The CDR3 end shows no conserved phenylalanine or tryptophan, and so a read error is likely. The chain is built from TRBV28 and TRBJ2-7; D gene ambiguous. Germline V gene lookup returns CDR1 MDHEN and CDR2 SYDVKM. This CDR3 is built from 12 residues. V was trimmed by 5 bases and J by 2 bases, leaving 7 bases between them. This chain's CDR3 is CASSPQPYEQYS. In DNA, the CDR3 is TGTGCCAGCAGTCCCCAACCCTACGAGCAGTACTCC.

This clonotype was seen many times. V gene TRBV29-1 combines with J gene TRBJ2-5; 8 bases match TRBD1. This CDR3 has 12 amino acids. Germline-derived CDR1 and CDR2 are SQVTM and ANQGSEA. V was clipped by 8 bases and J by 5 bases; unmatched bases: 7. CDR3 coding DNA: TGCAGCATTCGCAGGGGGCGTGAGACCCAGTACTTC. It specifies CSIRRGRETQYF.